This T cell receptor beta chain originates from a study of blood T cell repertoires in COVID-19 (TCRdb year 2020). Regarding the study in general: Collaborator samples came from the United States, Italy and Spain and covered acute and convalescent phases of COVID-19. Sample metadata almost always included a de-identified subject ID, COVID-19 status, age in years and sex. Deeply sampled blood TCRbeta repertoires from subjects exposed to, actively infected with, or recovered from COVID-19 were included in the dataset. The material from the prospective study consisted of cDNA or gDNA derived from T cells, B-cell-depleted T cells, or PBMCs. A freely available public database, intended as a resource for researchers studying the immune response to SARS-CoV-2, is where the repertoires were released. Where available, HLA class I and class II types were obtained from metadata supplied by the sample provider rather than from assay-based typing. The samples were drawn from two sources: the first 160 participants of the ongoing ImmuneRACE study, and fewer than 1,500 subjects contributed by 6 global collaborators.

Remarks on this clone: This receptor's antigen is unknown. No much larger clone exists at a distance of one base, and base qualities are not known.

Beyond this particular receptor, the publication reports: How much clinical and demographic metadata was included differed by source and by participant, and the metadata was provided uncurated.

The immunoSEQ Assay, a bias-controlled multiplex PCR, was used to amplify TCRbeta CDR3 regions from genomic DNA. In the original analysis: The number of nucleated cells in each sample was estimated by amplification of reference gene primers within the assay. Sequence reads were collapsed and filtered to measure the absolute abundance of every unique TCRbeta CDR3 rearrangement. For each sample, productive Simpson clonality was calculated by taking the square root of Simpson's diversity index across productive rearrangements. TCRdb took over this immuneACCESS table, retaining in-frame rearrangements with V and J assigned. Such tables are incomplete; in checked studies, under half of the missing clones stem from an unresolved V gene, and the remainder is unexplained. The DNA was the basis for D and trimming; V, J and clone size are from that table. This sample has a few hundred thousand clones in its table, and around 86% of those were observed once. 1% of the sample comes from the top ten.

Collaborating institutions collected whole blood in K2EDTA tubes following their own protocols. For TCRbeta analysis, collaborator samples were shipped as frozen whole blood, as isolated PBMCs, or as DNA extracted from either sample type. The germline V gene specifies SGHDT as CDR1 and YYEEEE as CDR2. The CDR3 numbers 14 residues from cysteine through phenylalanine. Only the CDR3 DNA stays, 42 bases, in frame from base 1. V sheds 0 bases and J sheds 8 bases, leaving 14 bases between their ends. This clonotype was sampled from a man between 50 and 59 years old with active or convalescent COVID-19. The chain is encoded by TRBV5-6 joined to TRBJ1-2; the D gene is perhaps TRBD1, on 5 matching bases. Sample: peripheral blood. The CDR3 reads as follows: CASSLAVGARGYTF. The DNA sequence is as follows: TGTGCCAGCAGCTTGGCTGTTGGGGCGCGCGGCTACACCTTC. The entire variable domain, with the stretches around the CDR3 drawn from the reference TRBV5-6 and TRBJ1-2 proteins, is DAGVTQSPTHLIKTRGQQVTLRCSPKSGHDTVSWYQQALGQGPQFIFQYYEEEERQRGNFPDRFSGHQFPNYSSELNVNALLLGDSALYLCASSLAVGARGYTFGSGTRLTVV.